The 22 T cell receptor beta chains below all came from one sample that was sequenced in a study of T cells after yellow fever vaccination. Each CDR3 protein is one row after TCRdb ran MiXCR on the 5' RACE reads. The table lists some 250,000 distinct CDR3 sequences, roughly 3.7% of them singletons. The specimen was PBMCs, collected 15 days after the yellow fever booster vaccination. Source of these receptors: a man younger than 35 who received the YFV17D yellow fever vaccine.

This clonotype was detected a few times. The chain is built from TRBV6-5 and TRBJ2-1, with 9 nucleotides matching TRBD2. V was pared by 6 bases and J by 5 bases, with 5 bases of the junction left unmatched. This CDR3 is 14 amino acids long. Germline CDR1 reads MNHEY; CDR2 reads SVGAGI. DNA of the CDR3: TGTGCCAGCAGAGGCGGGGGGGCAAACAATGAGCAGTTCTTC. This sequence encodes CASRGGGANNEQFF.

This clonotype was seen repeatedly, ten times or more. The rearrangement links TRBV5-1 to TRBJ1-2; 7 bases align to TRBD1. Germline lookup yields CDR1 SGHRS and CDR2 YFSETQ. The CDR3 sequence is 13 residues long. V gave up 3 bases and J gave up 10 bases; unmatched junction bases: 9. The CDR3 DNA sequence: TGCGCCAGCAGCTCGTCCCGGGACAGTCTCTACACCTTC. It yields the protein CASSSSRDSLYTF.

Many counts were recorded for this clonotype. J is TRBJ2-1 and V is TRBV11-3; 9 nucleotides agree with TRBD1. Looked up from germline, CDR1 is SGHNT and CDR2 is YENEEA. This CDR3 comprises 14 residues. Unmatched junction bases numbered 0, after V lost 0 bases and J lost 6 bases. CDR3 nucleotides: TGTGCCAGCAGCTTAGAGGACAGGGGCAATGAGCAGTTCTTC. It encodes CASSLEDRGNEQFF.

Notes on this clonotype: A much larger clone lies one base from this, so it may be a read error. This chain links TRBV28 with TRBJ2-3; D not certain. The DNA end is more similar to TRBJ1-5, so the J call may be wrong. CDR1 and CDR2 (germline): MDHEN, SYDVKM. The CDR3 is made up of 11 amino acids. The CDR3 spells CATSLADTQHF. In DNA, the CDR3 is TGTGCCACCTCCCTGGCAGATACGCAGCATTTT.

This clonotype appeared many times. This CDR3 is CASSLWGRNTEAFF. The CDR3 DNA is TGTGCCAGCAGTTTATGGGGACGGAACACTGAAGCTTTCTTT. The gene calls are TRBV12-3 or TRBV12-4 and TRBJ1-1; possibly TRBD1 for D (5 bases). V was shortened by 2 bases and J by 1 base, with 8 bases between the two germline ends. This CDR3 spans 14 amino acids.

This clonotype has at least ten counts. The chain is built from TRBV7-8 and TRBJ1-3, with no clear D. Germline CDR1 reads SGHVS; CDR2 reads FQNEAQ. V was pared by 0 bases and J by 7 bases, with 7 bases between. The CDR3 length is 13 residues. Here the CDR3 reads CASSLAPLNTIYF. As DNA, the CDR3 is TGTGCCAGCAGCTTAGCCCCTCTTAACACCATATATTTT.

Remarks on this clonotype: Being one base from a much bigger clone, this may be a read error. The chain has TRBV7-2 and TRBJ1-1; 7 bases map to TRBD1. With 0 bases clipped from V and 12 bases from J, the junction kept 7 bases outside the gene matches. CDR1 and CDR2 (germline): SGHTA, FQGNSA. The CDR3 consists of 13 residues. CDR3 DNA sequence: TGTGCCAGCAGCTTAGCTTCACAGGGGACTACTTTCTTT. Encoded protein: CASSLASQGTTFF.

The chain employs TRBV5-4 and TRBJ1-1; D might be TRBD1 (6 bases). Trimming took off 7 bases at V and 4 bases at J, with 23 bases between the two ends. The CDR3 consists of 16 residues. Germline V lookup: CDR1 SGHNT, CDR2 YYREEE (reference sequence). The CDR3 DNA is TGTGCCAGCGATACCGGCTTGTCAGGGGCGCGCACTGAAGCTTTCTTT. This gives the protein CASDTGLSGARTEAFF.

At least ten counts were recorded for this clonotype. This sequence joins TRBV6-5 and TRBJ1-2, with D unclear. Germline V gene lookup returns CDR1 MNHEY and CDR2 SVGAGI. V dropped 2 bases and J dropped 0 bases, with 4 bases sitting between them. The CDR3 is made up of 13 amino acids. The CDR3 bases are TGTGCCAGCAGTTACCGGCCTAACTATGGCTACACCTTC. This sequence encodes CASSYRPNYGYTF.

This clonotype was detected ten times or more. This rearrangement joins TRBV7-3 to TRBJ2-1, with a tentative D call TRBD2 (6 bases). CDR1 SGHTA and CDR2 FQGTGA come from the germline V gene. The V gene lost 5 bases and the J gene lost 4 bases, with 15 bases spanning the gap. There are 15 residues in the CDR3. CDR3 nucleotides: TGTGCCAGCAGCACGACAGCCGGGACTTACAATGAGCAGTTCTTC. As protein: CASSTTAGTYNEQFF. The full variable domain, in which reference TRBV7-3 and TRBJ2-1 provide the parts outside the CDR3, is GAGVSQTPSNKVTEKGKYVELRCDPISGHTALYWYRQSLGQGPEFLIYFQGTGAADDSGLPNDRFFAVRPEGSVSTLKIQRTERGDSAVYLCASSTTAGTYNEQFFGPGTRLTVL.

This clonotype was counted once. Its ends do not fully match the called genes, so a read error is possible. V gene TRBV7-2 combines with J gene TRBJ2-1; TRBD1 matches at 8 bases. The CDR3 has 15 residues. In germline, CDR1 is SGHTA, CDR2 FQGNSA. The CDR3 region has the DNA TGTGCCAGCAGCTTATCGAGACAGGGGTACAATGAGCAGCTCTTC. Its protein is CASSLSRQGYNEQLF.

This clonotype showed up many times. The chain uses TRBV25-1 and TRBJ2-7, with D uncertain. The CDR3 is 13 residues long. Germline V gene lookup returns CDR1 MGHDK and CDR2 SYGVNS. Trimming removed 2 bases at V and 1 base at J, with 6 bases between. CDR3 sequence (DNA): TGTGCCAGCAGTGAACAGACGTCCTACGAGCAGTACTTC. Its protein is CASSEQTSYEQYF.

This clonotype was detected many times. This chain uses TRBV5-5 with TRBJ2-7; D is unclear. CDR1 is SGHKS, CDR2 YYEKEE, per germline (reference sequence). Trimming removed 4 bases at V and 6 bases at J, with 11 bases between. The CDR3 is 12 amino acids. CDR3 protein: CASSQLPSEQYF. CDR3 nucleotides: TGTGCCAGCAGCCAACTACCATCCGAGCAGTACTTC.

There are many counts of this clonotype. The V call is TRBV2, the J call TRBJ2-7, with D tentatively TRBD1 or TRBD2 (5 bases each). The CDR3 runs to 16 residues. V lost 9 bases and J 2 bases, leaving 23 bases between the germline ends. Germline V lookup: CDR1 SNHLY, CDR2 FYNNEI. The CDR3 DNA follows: TGTGCCAGTCGATTCTCGGGGACGGAGAGGGCCTACGAGCAGTACTTC. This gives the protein CASRFSGTERAYEQYF.

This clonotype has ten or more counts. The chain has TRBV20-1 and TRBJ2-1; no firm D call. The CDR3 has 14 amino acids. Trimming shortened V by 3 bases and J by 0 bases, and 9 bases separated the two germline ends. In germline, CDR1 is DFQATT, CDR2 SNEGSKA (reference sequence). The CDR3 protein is CSASYSSSYNEQFF. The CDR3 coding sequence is TGCAGTGCTAGTTACTCGAGCTCCTACAATGAGCAGTTCTTC.

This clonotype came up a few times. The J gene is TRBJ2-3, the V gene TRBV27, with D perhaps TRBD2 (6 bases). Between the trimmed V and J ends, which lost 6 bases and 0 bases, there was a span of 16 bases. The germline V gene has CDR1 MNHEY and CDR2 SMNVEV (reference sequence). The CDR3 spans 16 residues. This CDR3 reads CASRPVGRGSTDTQYF. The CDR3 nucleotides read TGTGCCAGCAGACCAGTTGGGCGGGGAAGCACAGATACGCAGTATTTT.

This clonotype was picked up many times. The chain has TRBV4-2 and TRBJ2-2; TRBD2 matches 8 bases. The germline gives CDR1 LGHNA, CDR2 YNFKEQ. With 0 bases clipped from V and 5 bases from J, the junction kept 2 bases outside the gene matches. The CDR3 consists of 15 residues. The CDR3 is CASSQEQRGTGELFF. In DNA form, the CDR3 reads TGTGCCAGCAGCCAAGAACAGCGGGGGACCGGGGAGCTGTTTTTT.

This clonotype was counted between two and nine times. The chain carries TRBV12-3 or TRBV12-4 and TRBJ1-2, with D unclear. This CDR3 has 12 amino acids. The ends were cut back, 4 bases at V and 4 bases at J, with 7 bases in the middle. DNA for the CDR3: TGTGCCAGCAGTTATGGGCTCTATGGCTACACCTTC. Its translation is CASSYGLYGYTF.

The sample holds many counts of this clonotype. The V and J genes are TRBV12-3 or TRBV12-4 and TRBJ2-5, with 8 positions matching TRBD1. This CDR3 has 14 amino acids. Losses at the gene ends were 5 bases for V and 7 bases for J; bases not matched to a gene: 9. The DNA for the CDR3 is TGTGCCAGCAGTCGAACTGGACAGGGAGGGACCCAGTACTTC. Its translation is CASSRTGQGGTQYF.

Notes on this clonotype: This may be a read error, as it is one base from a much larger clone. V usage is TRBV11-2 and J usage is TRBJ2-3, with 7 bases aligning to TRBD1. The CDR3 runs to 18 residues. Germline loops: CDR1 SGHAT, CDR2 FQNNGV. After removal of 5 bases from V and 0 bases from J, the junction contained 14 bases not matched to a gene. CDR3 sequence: CASSPGQASFSSTDTQYF. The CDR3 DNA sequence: TGTGCCAGCAGCCCCGGACAGGCATCCTTTTCTAGCACAGATACGCAGTATTTT. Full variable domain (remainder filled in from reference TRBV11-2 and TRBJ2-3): EAGVAQSPRYKIIEKRQSVAFWCNPISGHATLYWYQQILGQGPKLLIQFQNNGVVDDSQLPKDRFSAERLKGVDSTLKIQPAKLEDSAVYLCASSPGQASFSSTDTQYFGPGTRLTVL.

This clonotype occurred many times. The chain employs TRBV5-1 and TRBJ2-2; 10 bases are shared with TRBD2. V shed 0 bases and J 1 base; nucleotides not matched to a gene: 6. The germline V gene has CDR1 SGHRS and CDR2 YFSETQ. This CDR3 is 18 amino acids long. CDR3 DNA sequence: TGCGCCAGCAGCTTGGCCCTTACTAGCGGGGAGAACACCGGGGAGCTGTTTTTT. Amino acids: CASSLALTSGENTGELFF.

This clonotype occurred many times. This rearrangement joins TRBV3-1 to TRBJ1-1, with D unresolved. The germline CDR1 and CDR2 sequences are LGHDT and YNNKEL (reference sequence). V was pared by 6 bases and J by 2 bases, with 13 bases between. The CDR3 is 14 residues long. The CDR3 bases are TGTGCCAGCAGTCCCGGGGTTCGAAACACTGAAGCTTTCTTT. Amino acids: CASSPGVRNTEAFF.